Presented here are 8 T cell receptor beta chains from one specimen sequenced in a study of shared clonotypes between healthy human individuals (dated by TCRdb to 2020 to 2022). The method behind the library was the immunoSEQ multiplex PCR assay. TCRdb took over this immuneACCESS table, retaining in-frame rearrangements with V and J assigned. Such tables are incomplete; in checked studies, under half of the missing clones stem from an unresolved V gene, and the remainder is unexplained. This sample is represented by about 490,000 clones; 60% to 80% of them were singletons. The ten top clones hold about 12% of the sample. Sequenced material: PBMCs. The origin of the receptors is a woman in her thirties or forties in good health. Some clones in this sample may be carry-over from other donors' samples.

The J gene is TRBJ2-3, the V gene TRBV7-3; the D gene is possibly TRBD2 (7 bases). Trimming removed 5 bases at V and 5 bases at J, with 23 bases between. The germline gives CDR1 SGHTA, CDR2 FQGTGA. The CDR3 loop spans 17 amino acids. The CDR3 loop reads CASSRRGGSPHEDTQYF. DNA for the CDR3: TGTGCCAGCAGCCGGAGGGGGGGCAGCCCACATGAAGATACGCAGTATTTT.

This clone has a single count. V and J are TRBV7-9 and TRBJ2-7; unclear D gene. Germline V gene sequence: CDR1 SEHNR, CDR2 FQNEAQ (reference sequence). V was cut by 4 bases and J by 4 bases, with 11 bases left in between. The CDR3 loop spans 13 amino acids. The CDR3, as DNA: TGTGCCAGCAGCTATACGGAGATATACGAGCAGTACTTC. This encodes CASSYTEIYEQYF.

V gene TRBV19 combines with J gene TRBJ2-1; the match to TRBD2 covers 14 bases. Germline CDR1 and CDR2: LNHDA and SQIVND (reference sequence). The junction had 6 bases not matched to a gene; V was cut back by 1 base and J by 7 bases. The CDR3 has 17 amino acids. The CDR3 DNA follows: TGTGCCAGTAGTATAGGGGGACTAGCGGGAGTTAGGAATGAGCAGTTCTTC. Protein product: CASSIGGLAGVRNEQFF. The full variable domain, in which reference TRBV19 and TRBJ2-1 provide the parts outside the CDR3, is DGGITQSPKYLFRKEGQNVTLSCEQNLNHDAMYWYRQDPGQGLRLIYYSQIVNDFQKGDIAEGYSVSREKKESFPLTVTSAQKNPTAFYLCASSIGGLAGVRNEQFFGPGTRLTVL.

This chain links TRBV7-3 with TRBJ2-5; D perhaps matches TRBD1 (5 bases). V lost 0 bases and J lost 5, with 10 bases in between. Germline values: CDR1 SGHTA, CDR2 FQGTGA. This CDR3 comprises 14 residues. The chain's CDR3 is CASSLTGAGETQYF. Here the CDR3 DNA reads TGTGCCAGCAGCTTAACCGGAGCAGGGGAGACCCAGTACTTC.

This chain joins TRBV10-3 and TRBJ1-5, with D unresolved. Germline CDR1 is ENHRY and CDR2 is SYGVKD. V lost 0 bases, J lost 5 bases, and 11 bases lay in between. CDR3 length equals 15 residues. This CDR3 is CAISESRLIDQPQHF. CDR3 nucleotides: TGTGCCATCAGTGAGTCAAGACTTATCGATCAGCCCCAGCATTTT.

The rearrangement joins TRBV27 to TRBJ2-7; 7 bases align to TRBD2. Losses at the gene ends were 7 bases for V and 2 bases for J; bases not matched to a gene: 8. The length of the CDR3 is 14 residues. CDR1 is MNHEY and CDR2 is SMNVEV in the germline V gene (reference sequence). This CDR3 is CASKMTSLAYEQYF. The CDR3, as DNA: TGTGCCAGCAAAATGACTAGCCTAGCCTACGAGCAGTACTTC.

This clone was counted a single time. The chain carries TRBV28 and TRBJ2-7; D unclear. Germline V gene data show CDR1 as MDHEN and CDR2 as SYDVKM. This CDR3 is built from 12 residues. V lost 2 bases to trimming and J lost 4 bases, with 6 bases between them. CDR3 amino acids: CASSLINYEQYF. The CDR3 nucleotides are TGTGCCAGCAGTTTAATCAATTACGAGCAGTACTTC.

This rearrangement joins TRBV13 to TRBJ2-7, with 10 bases identical to TRBD2. CDR1 is PRHDT and CDR2 is FYEKMQ in the germline V gene (reference sequence). This CDR3 is built from 18 residues. With V trimmed by 5 bases and J by 3 bases, 16 bases remained unmatched. CDR3 DNA: TGTGCCAGCAGCCCCAGGGGGAGCGGGAGGGCCTCGCGCTACGAGCAGTACTTC. It codes for CASSPRGSGRASRYEQYF.